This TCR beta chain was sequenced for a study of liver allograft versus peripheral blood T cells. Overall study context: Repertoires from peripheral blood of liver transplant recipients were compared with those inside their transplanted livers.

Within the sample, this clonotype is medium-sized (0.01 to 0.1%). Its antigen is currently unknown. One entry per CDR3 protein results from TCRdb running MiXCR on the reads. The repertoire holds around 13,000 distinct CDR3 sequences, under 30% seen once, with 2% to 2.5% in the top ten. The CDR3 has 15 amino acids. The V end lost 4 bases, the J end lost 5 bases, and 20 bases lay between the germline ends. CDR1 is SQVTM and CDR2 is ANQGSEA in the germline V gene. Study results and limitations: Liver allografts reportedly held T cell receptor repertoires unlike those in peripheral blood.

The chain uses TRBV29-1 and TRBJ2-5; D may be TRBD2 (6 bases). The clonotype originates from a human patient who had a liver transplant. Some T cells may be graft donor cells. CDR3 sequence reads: CSVGRDAAQGETQYF. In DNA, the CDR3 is TGCAGCGTTGGGCGGGACGCTGCCCAAGGGGAGACCCAGTACTTC.